This T cell receptor beta chain was sequenced for a study of patients and donors after allogeneic stem cell transplantation. MiXCR was run by TCRdb on the RT-PCR reads, yielding one entry per CDR3 protein. The repertoire has 800,000 to 1,000,000 distinct CDR3 sequences, roughly 18% of them found once; the top ten carry roughly 6%. Germline assignment: CDR1 MRHNA and CDR2 SNTAGT. The CDR3 is 13 amino acids. V was cut by 4 bases and J by 3 bases, with 8 bases left in between. The TCR originated in a human donor who was either an allogeneic HSCT recipient or a stem cell or donor lymphocyte infusion donor (not recorded which). It is not recorded whose cells these are; they may come from a transplant donor. The chain joins TRBV6-4 to TRBJ2-3, with D uncertain. The specimen was blood, either unsorted or a sorted T cell fraction (not recorded which). DNA for the CDR3: TGTGCCAGCAGTGTCCGGGCTACAGATACGCAGTATTTT. This codes for CASSVRATDTQYF.